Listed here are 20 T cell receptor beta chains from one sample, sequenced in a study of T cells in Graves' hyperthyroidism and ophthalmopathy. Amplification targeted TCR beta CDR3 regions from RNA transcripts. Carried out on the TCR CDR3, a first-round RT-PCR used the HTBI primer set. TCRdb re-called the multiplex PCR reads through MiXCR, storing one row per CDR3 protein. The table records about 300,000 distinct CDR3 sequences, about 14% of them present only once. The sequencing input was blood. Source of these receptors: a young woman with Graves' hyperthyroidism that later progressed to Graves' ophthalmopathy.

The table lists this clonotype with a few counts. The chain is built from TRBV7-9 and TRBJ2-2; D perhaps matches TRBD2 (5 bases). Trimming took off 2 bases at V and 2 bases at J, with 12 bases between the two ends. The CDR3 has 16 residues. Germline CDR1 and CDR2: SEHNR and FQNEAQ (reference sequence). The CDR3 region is CASSLFSGANTGELFF. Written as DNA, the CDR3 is TGTGCCAGCAGCTTATTCAGCGGAGCTAACACCGGGGAGCTGTTTTTT. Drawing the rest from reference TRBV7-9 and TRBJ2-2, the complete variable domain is DTGVSQNPRHKITKRGQNVTFRCDPISEHNRLYWYRQTLGQGPEFLTYFQNEAQLEKSRLLSDRFSAERPKGSFSTLEIQRTEQGDSAMYLCASSLFSGANTGELFFGEGSRLTVL.

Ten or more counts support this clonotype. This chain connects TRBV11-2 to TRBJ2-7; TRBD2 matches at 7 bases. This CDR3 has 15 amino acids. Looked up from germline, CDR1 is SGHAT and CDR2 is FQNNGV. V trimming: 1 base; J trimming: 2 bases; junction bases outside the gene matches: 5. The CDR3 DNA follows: TGTGCCAGCAGCTTAGGGGCTAGCGGTGCCTACGAGCAGTACTTC. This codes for CASSLGASGAYEQYF.

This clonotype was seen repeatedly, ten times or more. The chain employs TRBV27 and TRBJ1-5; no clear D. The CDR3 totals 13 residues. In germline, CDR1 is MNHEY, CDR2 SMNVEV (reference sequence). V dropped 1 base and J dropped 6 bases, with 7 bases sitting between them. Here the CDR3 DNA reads TGTGCCAGCAGTTTATTCGTGGGTCAGCCCCAGCATTTT. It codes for CASSLFVGQPQHF.

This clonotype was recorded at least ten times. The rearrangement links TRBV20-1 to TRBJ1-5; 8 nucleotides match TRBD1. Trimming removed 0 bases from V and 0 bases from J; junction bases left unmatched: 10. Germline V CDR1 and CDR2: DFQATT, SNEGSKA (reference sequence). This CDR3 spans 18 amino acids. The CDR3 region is CSARDATGGLYSNQPQHF. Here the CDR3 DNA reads TGCAGTGCTAGAGATGCAACAGGGGGGCTTTATAGCAATCAGCCCCAGCATTTT.

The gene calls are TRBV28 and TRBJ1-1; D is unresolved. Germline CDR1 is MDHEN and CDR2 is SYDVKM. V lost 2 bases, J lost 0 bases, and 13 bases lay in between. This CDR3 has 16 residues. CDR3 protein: CASSLAQINLNTEAFF. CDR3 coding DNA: TGTGCCAGCAGTTTAGCCCAGATTAACCTGAACACTGAAGCTTTCTTT.

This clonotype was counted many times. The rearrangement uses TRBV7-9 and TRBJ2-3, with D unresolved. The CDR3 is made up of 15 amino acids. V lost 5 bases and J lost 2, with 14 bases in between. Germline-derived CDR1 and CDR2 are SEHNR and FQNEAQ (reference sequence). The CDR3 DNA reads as TGTGCCAGCAGCCCCCTGGGCGGATCCACAGATACGCAGTATTTT. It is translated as CASSPLGGSTDTQYF.

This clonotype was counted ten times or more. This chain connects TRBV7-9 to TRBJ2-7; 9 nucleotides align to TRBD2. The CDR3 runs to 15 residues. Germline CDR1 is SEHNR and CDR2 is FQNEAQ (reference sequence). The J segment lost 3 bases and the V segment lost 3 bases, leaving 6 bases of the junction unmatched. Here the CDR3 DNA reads TGTGCCAGCAGCTTGGGTAGCGGGAGTTTCTACGAGCAGTACTTC. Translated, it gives CASSLGSGSFYEQYF.

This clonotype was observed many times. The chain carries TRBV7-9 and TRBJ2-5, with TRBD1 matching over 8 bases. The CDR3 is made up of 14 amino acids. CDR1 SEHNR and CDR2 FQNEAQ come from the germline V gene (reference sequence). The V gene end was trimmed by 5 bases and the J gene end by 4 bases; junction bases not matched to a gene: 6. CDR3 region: CASSQGQGRETQYF. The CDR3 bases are TGTGCCAGCAGCCAAGGACAGGGCCGAGAGACCCAGTACTTC.

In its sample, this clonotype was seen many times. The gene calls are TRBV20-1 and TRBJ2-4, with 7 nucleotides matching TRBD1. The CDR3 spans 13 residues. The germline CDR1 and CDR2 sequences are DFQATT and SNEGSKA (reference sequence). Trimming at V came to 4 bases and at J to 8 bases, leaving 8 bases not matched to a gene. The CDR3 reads CSATGQVGDIQYF. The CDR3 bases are TGCAGTGCTACTGGACAGGTGGGGGACATTCAGTACTTC.

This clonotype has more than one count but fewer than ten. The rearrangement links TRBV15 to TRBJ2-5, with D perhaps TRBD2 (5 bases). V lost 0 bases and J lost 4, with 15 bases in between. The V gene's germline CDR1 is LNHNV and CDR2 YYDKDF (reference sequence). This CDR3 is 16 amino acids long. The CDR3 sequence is CATSRETTSNSETQYF. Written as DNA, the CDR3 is TGTGCCACCAGCAGAGAGACTACTAGTAACTCAGAGACCCAGTACTTC.

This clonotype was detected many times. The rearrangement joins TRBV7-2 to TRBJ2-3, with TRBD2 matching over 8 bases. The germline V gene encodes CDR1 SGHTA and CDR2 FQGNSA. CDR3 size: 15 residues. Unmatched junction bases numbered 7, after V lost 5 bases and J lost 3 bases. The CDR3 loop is CASSLEAGVTDTQYF. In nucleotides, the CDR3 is TGTGCCAGCAGCCTCGAAGCGGGAGTAACAGATACGCAGTATTTT.

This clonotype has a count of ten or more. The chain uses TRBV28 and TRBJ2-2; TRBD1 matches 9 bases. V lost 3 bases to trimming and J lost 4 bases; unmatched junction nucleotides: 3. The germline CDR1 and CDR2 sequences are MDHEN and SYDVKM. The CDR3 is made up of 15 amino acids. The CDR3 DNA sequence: TGTGCCAGCAGTTTCCGGGACAGGGTCACCGGGGAGCTGTTTTTT. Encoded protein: CASSFRDRVTGELFF.

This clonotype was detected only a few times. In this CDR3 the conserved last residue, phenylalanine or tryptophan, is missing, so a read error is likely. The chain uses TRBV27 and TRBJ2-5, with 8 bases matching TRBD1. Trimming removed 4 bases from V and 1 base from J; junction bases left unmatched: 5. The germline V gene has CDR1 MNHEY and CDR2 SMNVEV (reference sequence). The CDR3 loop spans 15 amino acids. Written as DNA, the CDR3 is TGTGCCAGCAGTTCCCTCGGACAGGGCCAAGAGACCCAGTACCTC. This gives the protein CASSSLGQGQETQYL.

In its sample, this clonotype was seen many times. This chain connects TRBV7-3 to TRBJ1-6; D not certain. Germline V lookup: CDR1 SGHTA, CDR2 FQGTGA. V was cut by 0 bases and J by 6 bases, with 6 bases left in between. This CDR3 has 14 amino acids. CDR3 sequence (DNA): TGTGCCAGCAGCTTAACAGCGATTAATTCACCCCTCCACTTT. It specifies CASSLTAINSPLHF.

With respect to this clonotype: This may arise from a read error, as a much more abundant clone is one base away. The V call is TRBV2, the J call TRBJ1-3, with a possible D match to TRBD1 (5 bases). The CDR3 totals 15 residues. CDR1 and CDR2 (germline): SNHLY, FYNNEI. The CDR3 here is CASSTTASSGNTICF. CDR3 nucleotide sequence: TGTGCCAGCAGCACGACAGCGAGCTCTGGAAACACCATATGTTTT.

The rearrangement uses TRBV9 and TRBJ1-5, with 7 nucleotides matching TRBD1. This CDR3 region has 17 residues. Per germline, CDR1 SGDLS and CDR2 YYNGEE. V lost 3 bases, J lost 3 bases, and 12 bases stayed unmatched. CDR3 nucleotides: TGTGCCAGCAGCGGTCGAGACCGGGGACAGCCCAATCAGCCCCAGCATTTT. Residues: CASSGRDRGQPNQPQHF. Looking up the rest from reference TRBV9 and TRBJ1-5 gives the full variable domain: DSGVTQTPKHLITATGQRVTLRCSPRSGDLSVYWYQQSLDQGLQFLIQYYNGEERAKGNILERFSAQQFPDLHSELNLSSLELGDSALYFCASSGRDRGQPNQPQHFGDGTRLSIL.

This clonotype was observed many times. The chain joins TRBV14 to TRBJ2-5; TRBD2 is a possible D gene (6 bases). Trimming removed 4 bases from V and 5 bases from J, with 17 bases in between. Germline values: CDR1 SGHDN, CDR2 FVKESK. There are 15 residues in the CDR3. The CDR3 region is CASSRRGTPWETQYF. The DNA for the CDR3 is TGTGCCAGCAGCCGCCGCGGGACTCCCTGGGAGACCCAGTACTTC. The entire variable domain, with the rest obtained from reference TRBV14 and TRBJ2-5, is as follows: EAGVTQFPSHSVIEKGQTVTLRCDPISGHDNLYWYRRVMGKEIKFLLHFVKESKQDESGMPNNRFLAERTGGTYSTLKVQPAELEDSGVYFCASSRRGTPWETQYFGPGTRLLVL.

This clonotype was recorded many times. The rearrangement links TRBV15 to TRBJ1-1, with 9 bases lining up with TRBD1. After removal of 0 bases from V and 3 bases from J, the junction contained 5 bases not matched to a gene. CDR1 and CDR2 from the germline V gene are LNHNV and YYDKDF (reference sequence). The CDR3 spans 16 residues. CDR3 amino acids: CATSRDRGQGYTEAFF. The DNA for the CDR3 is TGTGCCACCAGCAGAGATCGGGGACAGGGATACACTGAAGCTTTCTTT.

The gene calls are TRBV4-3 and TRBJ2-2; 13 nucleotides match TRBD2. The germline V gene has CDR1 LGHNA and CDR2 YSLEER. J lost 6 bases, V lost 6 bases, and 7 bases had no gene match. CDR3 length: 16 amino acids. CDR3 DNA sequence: TGCGCCAGCAGTCGACTAGCGGGAGGCTCCGCCGGGGAGCTGTTTTTT. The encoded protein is CASSRLAGGSAGELFF.

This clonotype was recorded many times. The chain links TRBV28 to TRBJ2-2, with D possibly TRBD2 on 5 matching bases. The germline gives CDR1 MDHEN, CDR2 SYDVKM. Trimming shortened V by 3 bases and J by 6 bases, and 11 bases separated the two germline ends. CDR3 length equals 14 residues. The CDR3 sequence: CASSFPGYAGELFF. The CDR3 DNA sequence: TGTGCCAGCAGTTTCCCGGGGTACGCCGGGGAGCTGTTTTTT.